This T cell receptor (beta chain) was documented in a study of cytomegalovirus exposure and HLA in healthy donors. PCR was performed using 60 Vbeta and 13 Jbeta primers. Sequenced by immunoSEQ multiplex PCR; TCRdb stores in-frame clones only, minus some. The data show over 150,000 clones, over 65% seen once. The CDR3 length is 15 residues. The germline V gene encodes CDR1 LNHNV and CDR2 YYDKDF (reference sequence). V lost 3 bases to trimming and J lost 3 bases; unmatched junction nucleotides: 5. The sample consisted of PBMCs. The TCR comes from a young man in good health and CMV-seronegative. The chain combines TRBV15 with TRBJ2-7; 10 bases are a match to TRBD1. CDR3 protein: CATSSSTGGFYEQYF. The CDR3 region has the DNA TGTGCCACCAGCAGCTCGACAGGGGGCTTCTACGAGCAGTACTTC.